Presented here are 28 T cell receptor beta chains from one specimen sequenced in a study of shared clonotypes between healthy human individuals. CD8 cells classed as naive were CD45RO-negative and positively selected for CCR7, excluding terminally differentiated effector memory CD45RA+ cells. Assay used: immunoSEQ multiplex PCR; TCRdb lists only in-frame clones, some missing. The repertoire holds approximately 2,200,000 clones, with approximately 94% as singletons. The material sequenced was naive CD8+ T cells from PBMCs. All receptors come from a man between 18 and 29 years old in good health. Some clones in this sample may be carry-over from other donors' samples.

The chain carries TRBV7-6 and TRBJ2-7; D might be TRBD2 (6 bases). V lost 5 bases and J lost 2, with 13 bases in between. Germline V gives CDR1 SGHVS, CDR2 FNYEAQ. CDR3 length equals 14 residues. The CDR3 bases are TGTGCCAGCAGCGCCCGGACTACCCCCTACGAGCAGTACTTC. The encoded protein is CASSARTTPYEQYF. Using reference TRBV7-6 and TRBJ2-7 for the parts outside the CDR3, the full variable domain is GAGVSQSPRYKVTKRGQDVALRCDPISGHVSLYWYRQALGQGPEFLTYFNYEAQQDKSGLPNDRFSAERPEGSISTLTIQRTEQRDSAMYRCASSARTTPYEQYFGPGTRLTVT.

This chain's CDR3 is CASNKDRGGSEQYF. CDR3 bases: TGTGCCAGCAACAAAGACAGGGGGGGCTCCGAGCAGTACTTC. The chain combines TRBV27 with TRBJ2-7; 9 nucleotides align to TRBD1. The CDR3 runs 14 residues. V dropped 7 bases and J dropped 6; count of bases not matched to a gene: 10. CDR1 MNHEY and CDR2 SMNVEV come from the germline V gene (reference sequence).

The chain links TRBV18 to TRBJ2-1; D gene ambiguous. Trimming removed 2 bases at V and 6 bases at J, with 14 bases between. The CDR3 sequence is 15 residues long. Germline loops: CDR1 KGHSH, CDR2 LQKENI. The CDR3 nucleotides read TGTGCCAGCTCACCAGGGTATGGGGTAGGCAATGAGCAGTTCTTC. Translation: CASSPGYGVGNEQFF. Together with reference TRBV18 and TRBJ2-1, the CDR3 gives the full variable domain: NAGVMQNPRHLVRRRGQEARLRCSPMKGHSHVYWYRQLPEEGLKFMVYLQKENIIDESGMPKERFSAEFPKEGPSILRIQQVVRGDSAAYFCASSPGYGVGNEQFFGPGTRLTVL.

The genes are TRBV5-8 and TRBJ2-7; D remains unclear. The germline CDR1 and CDR2 sequences are SGHTS and YDEGEE. This CDR3 has 13 amino acids. Trimming took off 8 bases at V and 2 bases at J, with 14 bases between the two ends. CDR3 protein: CASDFGSTYEQYF. The DNA for the CDR3 is TGTGCCAGTGATTTTGGGTCTACCTACGAGCAGTACTTC.

The chain joins TRBV27 to TRBJ1-1, with 9 positions matching TRBD1. Trimming took 4 bases from V and 11 from J; bases not matched to a gene: 8. CDR1 MNHEY and CDR2 SMNVEV come from the germline V gene (reference sequence). This CDR3 has 13 residues. CDR3 loop: CASSWGQGGVAFF. CDR3 nucleotides: TGTGCCAGCAGTTGGGGACAGGGCGGAGTTGCTTTCTTT.

This chain connects TRBV7-6 to TRBJ1-4; maybe TRBD1 (5 bases). Germline assignment: CDR1 SGHVS and CDR2 FNYEAQ. V shed 5 bases and J shed 0 bases, with 16 bases lying between them. The CDR3 length is 17 residues. The chain's CDR3 is CASSHYTGLPTNEKLFF. The CDR3 nucleotides read TGTGCCAGCAGCCATTACACAGGTCTTCCAACTAATGAAAAACTGTTTTTT.

This sequence joins TRBV2 and TRBJ2-7; D possibly uses TRBD1 or TRBD2 (8 bases each). The CDR3 runs to 15 residues. V was shortened by 10 bases and J by 6 bases, with 25 bases between the two germline ends. CDR1 and CDR2 (germline): SNHLY, FYNNEI. Here the CDR3 reads CATQGAGGIPLEQYF. The CDR3 DNA sequence: TGTGCCACCCAGGGGGCGGGAGGCATCCCTCTCGAGCAGTACTTC.

The CDR3 coding sequence is TGTGCCAGCAGCCCCCGACAGGGTAGGGACACTGAAGCTTTCTTT. Translated: CASSPRQGRDTEAFF. The rearrangement links TRBV11-2 to TRBJ1-1; 7 nucleotides agree with TRBD1. Germline V gene lookup returns CDR1 SGHAT and CDR2 FQNNGV. The CDR3 sequence is 15 residues long. V shed 5 bases, J shed 3 bases, and the junction held 9 bases outside the gene matches.

The rearrangement joins TRBV7-9 to TRBJ1-4; 8 nucleotides agree with TRBD1. Germline V gene lookup returns CDR1 SEHNR and CDR2 FQNEAQ (reference sequence). Trimming cost V 3 bases and J 7 bases; bases outside gene matches: 10. The CDR3 length is 16 residues. Here the CDR3 DNA reads TGTGCCAGCAGCTTGGGAGACAGGGGTCTTGTTGAAAAACTGTTTTTT. Its protein is CASSLGDRGLVEKLFF. The full variable domain, completed using reference TRBV7-9 and TRBJ1-4, is DTGVSQNPRHKITKRGQNVTFRCDPISEHNRLYWYRQTLGQGPEFLTYFQNEAQLEKSRLLSDRFSAERPKGSFSTLEIQRTEQGDSAMYLCASSLGDRGLVEKLFFGSGTQLSVL.

CDR3 amino acids: CASSLIGGRGSTDTQYF. In nucleotides, the CDR3 is TGTGCCAGCAGCTTAATTGGGGGCAGAGGAAGCACAGATACGCAGTATTTT. The genes are TRBV7-8 and TRBJ2-3; tentative D call: TRBD1 (6 bases). Trimming cost V 2 bases and J 0 bases, with 15 bases left between them. The CDR3 consists of 17 residues. Germline CDR1 and CDR2: SGHVS and FQNEAQ.

The chain recombines TRBV15 with TRBJ2-1, with 10 positions matching TRBD1. This CDR3 contains 17 residues. Looked up from germline, CDR1 is LNHNV and CDR2 is YYDKDF (reference sequence). V shed 0 bases, J shed 4 bases, and the junction held 6 bases outside the gene matches. The CDR3 sequence: CATSRETGTGAYNEQFF. The DNA of the CDR3 is TGTGCCACCAGCAGAGAAACCGGGACAGGGGCATACAATGAGCAGTTCTTC.

The chain couples TRBV7-2 to TRBJ2-5; the D gene is possibly TRBD2 (6 bases). In germline, CDR1 is SGHTA, CDR2 FQGNSA. The V gene lost 4 bases and the J gene lost 5 bases, with 26 bases spanning the gap. The length of the CDR3 is 18 residues. DNA of the CDR3: TGTGCCAGCAGCTCTGACACTGCCCAGGGAGGCGGCTGGGAGACCCAGTACTTC. It encodes CASSSDTAQGGGWETQYF.

This sequence joins TRBV19 and TRBJ2-6; 13 nucleotides align to TRBD2. V was pared by 4 bases and J by 4 bases, with 10 bases of the junction left unmatched. Germline CDR1 LNHDA, CDR2 SQIVND (reference sequence). The CDR3 is 19 residues long. In DNA, the CDR3 is TGTGCCAGTAGTACCCTCCGGACTAGCGGGAGTTCCGGGGCCAACGTCCTGACTTTC. As protein: CASSTLRTSGSSGANVLTF.

This chain links TRBV27 with TRBJ1-2; 9 bases are a match to TRBD1. V shed 5 bases and J 3 bases; nucleotides not matched to a gene: 7. The germline V gene encodes CDR1 MNHEY and CDR2 SMNVEV (reference sequence). CDR3 length equals 15 residues. Written as DNA, the CDR3 is TGTGCCAGCAGTACTCTGACAGGGGGTTACTATGGCTACACCTTC. Protein product: CASSTLTGGYYGYTF.

About this clone: Within the sample, other DNA sequences also encode this same CDR3. The rearrangement links TRBV27 to TRBJ2-7, with 7 bases aligning to TRBD1. V trimming: 5 bases; J trimming: 2 bases; junction bases outside the gene matches: 3. CDR1 and CDR2 (germline): MNHEY, SMNVEV (reference sequence). This CDR3 region has 13 residues. CDR3 amino acids: CASSRQGPYEQYF. The CDR3 DNA reads as TGTGCCAGCAGTCGACAGGGCCCCTACGAGCAGTACTTC.

This clone was observed once. The chain uses TRBV12-5 and TRBJ1-2; unclear D gene. The V end lost 2 bases, the J end lost 6 bases, and 13 bases lay between the germline ends. CDR1 and CDR2 (germline): LGHNT, FRNRAP. This CDR3 has 14 residues. The DNA of the CDR3 is TGTGCTAGTGGTTTGCCCGAAGACCATAATGGCTACACCTTC. Protein sequence: CASGLPEDHNGYTF. Full variable domain (outside the CDR3, taken from reference TRBV12-5 and TRBJ1-2): DARVTQTPRHKVTEMGQEVTMRCQPILGHNTVFWYRQTMMQGLELLAYFRNRAPLDDSGMPKDRFSAEMPDATLATLKIQPSEPRDSAVYFCASGLPEDHNGYTFGSGTRLTVV.

With regard to this clone: Other DNA sequences from this sample encode an identical CDR3 as well. This chain links TRBV28 with TRBJ2-3; D may be TRBD2 (5 bases). Trimming left V 1 base short and J 1 base short, with 9 bases between. This CDR3 region has 15 residues. Germline CDR1 and CDR2: MDHEN and SYDVKM. This chain's CDR3 is CASSLSAGGTDTQYF. As DNA, the CDR3 is TGTGCCAGCAGTTTATCGGCCGGGGGCACAGATACGCAGTATTTT.

The V and J genes are TRBV27 and TRBJ2-5, with unresolved D. The J call could be wrong; TRBJ2-7 is a better fit for the DNA end. Germline values: CDR1 MNHEY, CDR2 SMNVEV (reference sequence). The CDR3 length is 15 residues. CDR3 nucleotide sequence: TGTGCCAGCAGTTTATCCCTAGGGAACTCCTACGAGCAGTACTTC. Translating it yields CASSLSLGNSYEQYF.

The count of this clone is one. This rearrangement joins TRBV7-2 to TRBJ2-1; 7 bases line up with TRBD2. The germline V gene encodes CDR1 SGHTA and CDR2 FQGNSA. The CDR3 spans 16 residues. V trimming: 5 bases; J trimming: 1 base; junction bases outside the gene matches: 8. This chain's CDR3 is CASSPSTRGSYNEQFF. The CDR3 DNA is TGTGCCAGCAGCCCATCGACGCGGGGGTCCTACAATGAGCAGTTCTTC.

CDR3 sequence: CASSQWGGSTYEQYF. The CDR3 DNA reads as TGTGCCAGCAGCCAATGGGGCGGCTCAACCTACGAGCAGTACTTC. The chain recombines TRBV11-2 with TRBJ2-7; possible D gene TRBD1, 5 bases. Trimming removed 5 bases at V and 2 bases at J, with 16 bases between. Germline CDR1 reads SGHAT; CDR2 reads FQNNGV. CDR3 length equals 15 residues.

DNA for the CDR3: TGTGCCAGCAGCTTGGTCAGGGCGGCCGAGCAGTACTTC. This sequence encodes CASSLVRAAEQYF. V gene TRBV11-2 combines with J gene TRBJ2-7; TRBD1 is a possible D gene (5 bases). Germline V gene sequence: CDR1 SGHAT, CDR2 FQNNGV. The V and J ends lost 3 bases and 6 bases respectively, with 12 bases between them. The CDR3 is 13 amino acids.

The chain couples TRBV5-4 to TRBJ1-2; D might be TRBD1 (6 bases). V dropped 3 bases and J dropped 2 bases, with 14 bases sitting between them. The CDR3 extends over 15 amino acids. CDR1 is SGHNT, CDR2 YYREEE, per germline (reference sequence). The CDR3 sequence: CASSSASGVNYGYTF. The CDR3 nucleotides read TGTGCCAGCAGCTCCGCCTCAGGGGTGAACTATGGCTACACCTTC.

The chain couples TRBV15 to TRBJ1-5; maybe TRBD1 (5 bases). V was cut by 5 bases and J by 5 bases, with 13 bases left in between. CDR1 and CDR2 (germline): LNHNV, YYDKDF (reference sequence). This CDR3 has 14 residues. The CDR3 loop is CATSPRGNDQPQHF. CDR3 DNA sequence: TGTGCCACCAGCCCGAGGGGAAACGATCAGCCCCAGCATTTT.

This rearrangement joins TRBV29-1 to TRBJ2-1, with D maybe TRBD2 (6 bases). V lost 6 bases and J 9 bases, leaving 18 bases between the germline ends. This CDR3 spans 13 amino acids. Germline V gene data show CDR1 as SQVTM and CDR2 as ANQGSEA. CDR3: CSVLGGPSGEQFF. The CDR3 DNA reads as TGCAGCGTCCTAGGAGGGCCCTCGGGTGAGCAGTTCTTC.

The gene calls are TRBV7-9 and TRBJ2-1, with 8 bases identical to TRBD2. The CDR3 consists of 19 residues. From germline, CDR1 is SEHNR and CDR2 FQNEAQ (reference sequence). Germline trimming cut 5 bases from V and 8 bases from J; bases unmatched to any gene: 23. CDR3: CASSPNYIAGLGPGDEQFF. As DNA, the CDR3 is TGTGCCAGCAGCCCCAATTACATAGCGGGATTGGGACCCGGGGATGAGCAGTTCTTC. The whole variable domain, filled in from reference TRBV7-9 and TRBJ2-1, reads DTGVSQNPRHKITKRGQNVTFRCDPISEHNRLYWYRQTLGQGPEFLTYFQNEAQLEKSRLLSDRFSAERPKGSFSTLEIQRTEQGDSAMYLCASSPNYIAGLGPGDEQFFGPGTRLTVL.

V is TRBV11-2 and J is TRBJ2-7; D is tentatively TRBD1 or TRBD2 (5 bases each). Trimming removed 5 bases at V and 1 base at J, with 18 bases between. The germline CDR1 and CDR2 sequences are SGHAT and FQNNGV. The CDR3 contains 16 residues. The CDR3 loop reads CASSPLPQGGSYEQYF. The CDR3 DNA is TGTGCCAGCAGCCCCCTCCCCCAGGGCGGGTCCTACGAGCAGTACTTC.

This chain links TRBV15 with TRBJ1-5; TRBD1 aligns across 9 bases. Germline assignment: CDR1 LNHNV and CDR2 YYDKDF (reference sequence). The CDR3 extends over 13 amino acids. Germline trimming cut 3 bases from V and 12 bases from J; bases unmatched to any gene: 6. The CDR3 DNA sequence: TGTGCCACCAGCAGCTACAGGGGGCAGGACCAGCATTTT. Translated: CATSSYRGQDQHF.

The chain uses TRBV29-1 and TRBJ2-7; 8 bases map to TRBD1. CDR1 is SQVTM, CDR2 ANQGSEA, per germline. Trimming at V came to 6 bases and at J to 2 bases, leaving 6 bases not matched to a gene. CDR3 length equals 13 residues. CDR3 in amino acids: CSVTGTGAYEQYF. CDR3 coding DNA: TGCAGCGTAACCGGGACAGGCGCCTACGAGCAGTACTTC.